This T cell receptor beta chain was captured by sequencing in a study of shared clonotypes between healthy human individuals. Terminally differentiated effector memory CD45RA+ cells were left out of the naive CD8 fraction, which was CD45RO-negative and positively selected for CCR7. The CDR3 extends over 17 amino acids. V was trimmed by 2 bases and J by 2 bases, leaving 17 bases between them. The germline CDR1 and CDR2 sequences are SGHTA and FQGNSA. Every subset had its genomic DNA shared out evenly among several immunoSEQ plates. Clones were sequenced by immunoSEQ multiplex PCR, and TCRdb holds only the in-frame ones, with some missing. The sample lists just over 2,000,000 clones, approximately 95% occurring once.

V gene TRBV7-2 combines with J gene TRBJ2-3, with TRBD2 as a possible D gene (6 bases). The sequence derives from a man between 18 and 35 years old in good health. The sample consisted of naive CD8+ T cells sorted from blood. The CDR3 DNA follows: TGTGCCAGCAGCTTAAGGTTGGCTAGCGATTACACAGATACGCAGTATTTT. Translation gives CASSLRLASDYTDTQYF.